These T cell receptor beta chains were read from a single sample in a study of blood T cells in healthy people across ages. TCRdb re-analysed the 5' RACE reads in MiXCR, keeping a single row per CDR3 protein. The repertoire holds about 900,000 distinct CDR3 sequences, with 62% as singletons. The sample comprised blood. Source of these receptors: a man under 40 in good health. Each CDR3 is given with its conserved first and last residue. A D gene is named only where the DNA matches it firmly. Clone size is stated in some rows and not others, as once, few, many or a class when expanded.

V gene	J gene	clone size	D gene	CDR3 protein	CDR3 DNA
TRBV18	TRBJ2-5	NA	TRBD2	CASSRYTSVGEETQYF	TGTGCCAGCTCACGGTATACTAGCGTCGGAGAAGAGACCCAGTACTTC
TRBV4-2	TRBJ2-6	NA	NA	CASSQDPAGIDSGANVLTF	TGTGCCAGCAGCCAAGACCCTGCGGGGATAGACTCTGGGGCCAACGTCCTGACTTTC
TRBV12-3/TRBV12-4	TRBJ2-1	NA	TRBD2	CASSRTRASNEQFF	TGTGCCAGCAGTCGGACTAGAGCCAGTAATGAGCAGTTCTTC
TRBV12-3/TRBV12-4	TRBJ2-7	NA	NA	CASRLSGYEQYF	TGTGCCAGCAGGTTAAGCGGTTACGAGCAGTACTTC
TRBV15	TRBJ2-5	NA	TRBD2	CATSGSSGDWPETQYF	TGTGCCACCAGCGGGTCTAGCGGGGATTGGCCAGAGACCCAGTACTTC
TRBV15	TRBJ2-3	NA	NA	CVTGREDTQYF	TGTGTCACGGGCAGGGAAGATACGCAGTATTTT
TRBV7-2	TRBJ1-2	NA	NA	CASSLVYGNFNYGYTF	TGTGCCAGCAGCTTAGTCTACGGAAACTTTAACTATGGCTACACCTTC
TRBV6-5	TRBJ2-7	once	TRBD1	CASSYDPDRTSEQYF	TGTGCCAGCAGTTACGATCCGGACAGGACGAGCGAGCAGTACTTC
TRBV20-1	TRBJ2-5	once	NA	CSAQDRGETQYF	TGCAGTGCCCAAGACCGGGGGGAGACCCAGTACTTC
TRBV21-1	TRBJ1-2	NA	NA	CASTTRGDGYTF	TGTGCCAGCACAACTCGAGGGGATGGCTACACCTTC
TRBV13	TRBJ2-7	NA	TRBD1	CASSLRQGMGEQYF	TGTGCCAGCAGCTTACGACAGGGGATGGGCGAGCAGTACTTC
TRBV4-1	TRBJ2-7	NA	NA	CTSSQGVGLSSSYEQYF	TGCACCAGCAGCCAAGGGGTAGGACTTTCCAGCTCCTACGAGCAGTACTTC
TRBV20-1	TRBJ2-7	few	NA	CSAIGRIYEQYF	TGCAGTGCTATCGGCAGGATCTACGAGCAGTACTTC
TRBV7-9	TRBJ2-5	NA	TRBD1	CASSPGQANHHLETQYF	TGTGCCAGCAGCCCGGGACAGGCTAACCATCATCTAGAGACCCAGTACTTC
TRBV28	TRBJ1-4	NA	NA	CASSLWGGGRNEKLFF	TGTGCCAGCAGTTTATGGGGGGGTGGGAGGAATGAAAAACTGTTTTTT
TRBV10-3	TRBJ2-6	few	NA	CAISTGNPGANVLTF	TGTGCCATCAGTACAGGGAACCCTGGGGCCAACGTCCTGACTTTC
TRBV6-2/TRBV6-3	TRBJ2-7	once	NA	CASSLTRVSSEQYF	TGTGCCAGTAGTCTGACAAGGGTATCCTCCGAGCAGTACTTC
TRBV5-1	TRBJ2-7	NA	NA	CASSSRGGNYEQYF	TGCGCCAGCAGCTCCCGAGGAGGTAACTACGAGCAGTACTTC
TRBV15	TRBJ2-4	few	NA	CATSRERAAAKNIQYF	TGTGCCACCAGCAGAGAAAGGGCTGCGGCCAAAAACATTCAGTACTTC
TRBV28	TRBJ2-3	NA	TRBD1	CASSQVPEQGATDTQYF	TGTGCCAGCAGCCAAGTCCCGGAACAGGGGGCCACAGATACGCAGTATTTT
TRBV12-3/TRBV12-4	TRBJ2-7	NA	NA	CASSLGVIPYEQYF	TGTGCCAGCAGTTTAGGCGTAATCCCCTACGAGCAGTACTTC
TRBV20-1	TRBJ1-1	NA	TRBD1	CSAGLGTGITEAFF	TGCAGTGCTGGTCTTGGGACAGGGATCACTGAAGCTTTCTTT
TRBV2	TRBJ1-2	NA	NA	CASALKGGDNYGYTF	TGTGCCAGCGCCCTAAAGGGGGGAGATAACTATGGCTACACCTTC
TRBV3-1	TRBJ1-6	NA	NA	CASSQGGMNSPLHF	TGTGCCAGCAGCCAGGGAGGGATGAATTCACCCCTCCACTTT
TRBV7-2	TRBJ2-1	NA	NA	CASSLERGSYNEQFF	TGTGCCAGCAGCTTAGAGAGGGGGTCCTACAATGAGCAGTTCTTC